These 30 T cell receptor beta chains were all obtained from the same sample, sequenced in a study of cytomegalovirus exposure and HLA in healthy donors. Primers included in the PCR were 60 Vbeta and 13 Jbeta primers. Here immunoSEQ multiplex PCR was the method, and the copy in TCRdb shows in-frame clones only, minus some. This sample yields under 100,000 clones, of which around 9.1% are seen a single time; approximately 25% belongs to the top ten. The sample taken for sequencing was PBMCs. The receptors here all came from a man aged 55 to 69 in good health and CMV-seropositive.

The genes are TRBV5-1 and TRBJ1-1, with 11 positions matching TRBD1. Germline CDR1 reads SGHRS; CDR2 reads YFSETQ. There are 14 residues in the CDR3. Trimming removed 4 bases from V and 6 bases from J; junction bases left unmatched: 5. This chain's CDR3 is CASSTGQGASEAFF. The CDR3 DNA is TGCGCCAGCAGCACCGGACAGGGGGCCTCTGAAGCTTTCTTT. The full variable domain, in which reference TRBV5-1 and TRBJ1-1 provide the parts outside the CDR3, is KAGVTQTPRYLIKTRGQQVTLSCSPISGHRSVSWYQQTPGQGLQFLFEYFSETQRNKGNFPGRFSGRQFSNSRSEMNVSTLELGDSALYLCASSTGQGASEAFFGQGTRLTVV.

The V call is TRBV9, the J call TRBJ1-6, with D perhaps matching TRBD1 (5 bases). This CDR3 contains 15 residues. Between the trimmed V and J ends, which lost 3 bases and 0 bases, there was a span of 7 bases. The germline CDR1 and CDR2 sequences are SGDLS and YYNGEE. CDR3 region: CASSAGGSYNSPLHF. CDR3 DNA sequence: TGTGCCAGCAGCGCGGGGGGCTCCTATAATTCACCCCTCCACTTT.

This chain joins TRBV7-8 and TRBJ2-3; 9 bases match TRBD1. V gave up 5 bases and J gave up 2 bases; unmatched junction bases: 11. The CDR3 is made up of 17 amino acids. Germline-derived CDR1 and CDR2 are SGHVS and FQNEAQ. CDR3 in amino acids: CASSPSSGTGLTDTQYF. As DNA, the CDR3 is TGTGCCAGCAGCCCATCCTCCGGGACAGGGCTCACAGATACGCAGTATTTT. Drawing the rest from reference TRBV7-8 and TRBJ2-3, the complete variable domain is GAGVSQSPRYKVAKRGQDVALRCDPISGHVSLFWYQQALGQGPEFLTYFQNEAQLDKSGLPSDRFFAERPEGSVSTLKIQRTQQEDSAVYLCASSPSSGTGLTDTQYFGPGTRLTVL.

This clone was detected a few times. The chain uses TRBV6-5 and TRBJ2-5, with a weak D call TRBD2 (6 bases). The CDR3 is made up of 15 amino acids. V was shortened by 7 bases and J by 1 base, with 16 bases between the two germline ends. CDR1 and CDR2 from the germline V gene are MNHEY and SVGAGI. The CDR3 region is CASTSSGQLQETQYF. The CDR3 coding sequence is TGTGCCAGCACCTCGAGCGGGCAACTCCAAGAGACCCAGTACTTC.

The chain has TRBV18 and TRBJ2-1; the D gene is possibly TRBD2 (6 bases). The CDR3 is 16 residues long. The germline V and J ends were trimmed by 6 bases and 4 bases, with 19 bases remaining between them. CDR1 KGHSH and CDR2 LQKENI come from the germline V gene. The CDR3 DNA is TGTGCCAGCTCCCCAACTCCTCCGGGGGTGTACAATGAGCAGTTCTTC. This encodes CASSPTPPGVYNEQFF.

There are a few counts of this clone. This sequence joins TRBV5-1 and TRBJ2-5; 10 nucleotides align to TRBD1. From germline, CDR1 is SGHRS and CDR2 YFSETQ. The junction had 5 bases not matched to a gene; V was cut back by 4 bases and J by 5 bases. The CDR3 extends over 14 amino acids. CDR3 sequence reads: CASSPTGGSETQYF. CDR3 nucleotides: TGCGCCAGCAGCCCGACAGGGGGCTCGGAGACCCAGTACTTC.

The chain recombines TRBV15 with TRBJ2-1, with 7 positions matching TRBD1. The CDR3 totals 16 residues. Germline V gene data show CDR1 as LNHNV and CDR2 as YYDKDF (reference sequence). The J segment lost 7 bases and the V segment lost 0 bases, leaving 9 bases of the junction unmatched. In nucleotides, the CDR3 is TGTGCCACCAGCAGAGATCAGACAGGGCGAGGAAATGAGCAGTTCTTC. Encoded protein: CATSRDQTGRGNEQFF.

On this clone itself: Additional DNA sequences in this sample encode the identical CDR3. J is TRBJ2-5 and V is TRBV11-2; D is possibly TRBD2 (6 bases). CDR1 and CDR2 from the germline V gene are SGHAT and FQNNGV. The CDR3 consists of 14 residues. Trimming stripped 6 bases from V and 1 base from J, with 12 bases between. The chain's CDR3 is CASRSGRGQETQYF. In nucleotides, the CDR3 is TGTGCCAGCAGGAGTGGGCGGGGCCAAGAGACCCAGTACTTC.

This clone has a handful of counts. V usage is TRBV11-3 and J usage is TRBJ2-6, with D possibly being TRBD2 (5 bases). Per the germline V gene, CDR1 is SGHNT and CDR2 is YENEEA. CDR3 length: 16 residues. Trimming cost V 2 bases and J 0 bases, with 8 bases left between them. The CDR3 DNA is TGTGCCAGCAGCTTATTAGGGAGCTCTGGGGCCAACGTCCTGACTTTC. Its translation: CASSLLGSSGANVLTF.

As to this clone: A read error may produce the germline difference seen at one junction end. The CDR3 DNA follows: TGTGCCAGGAGCGTCACCAGGATGAGCACAGATACGCAGTATTTT. Translated, it gives CARSVTRMSTDTQYF. The rearrangement links TRBV9 to TRBJ2-3; D unresolved. This CDR3 contains 15 residues. Germline V gene sequence: CDR1 SGDLS, CDR2 YYNGEE. Full variable domain (remainder filled in from reference TRBV9 and TRBJ2-3): DSGVTQTPKHLITATGQRVTLRCSPRSGDLSVYWYQQSLDQGLQFLIQYYNGEERAKGNILERFSAQQFPDLHSELNLSSLELGDSALYFCARSVTRMSTDTQYFGPGTRLTVL.

This clone has just a few counts. The V call is TRBV29-1, the J call TRBJ2-2, with 7 nucleotides matching TRBD1. The CDR3 contains 14 residues. Germline V gene sequence: CDR1 SQVTM, CDR2 ANQGSEA. V shed 8 bases, J shed 3 bases, and the junction held 9 bases outside the gene matches. The CDR3: CSSKTGIDTGELFF. In DNA form, the CDR3 reads TGCAGCTCTAAGACAGGGATTGACACCGGGGAGCTGTTTTTT.

This clone was observed a handful of times. V is TRBV6-5 and J is TRBJ1-3; D remains unclear. Looked up from germline, CDR1 is MNHEY and CDR2 is SVGAGI. This CDR3 comprises 12 residues. With 8 bases removed from V and 4 bases from J, the gap between germline ends came to 9 bases. The CDR3 loop reads CASSPRGNTIYF. DNA of the CDR3: TGTGCCAGCTCTCCGCGGGGAAACACCATATATTTT.

The rearrangement links TRBV7-8 to TRBJ2-1, with D perhaps matching TRBD1 (6 bases). The CDR3 extends over 15 amino acids. In germline, CDR1 is SGHVS, CDR2 FQNEAQ. The V end lost 6 bases, the J end lost 5 bases, and 17 bases lay between the germline ends. The CDR3 sequence is CASRPPNGGHNEQFF. In DNA, the CDR3 is TGTGCCAGCAGGCCACCAAATGGGGGCCACAATGAGCAGTTCTTC.

This clone was picked up a small number of times. The chain has TRBV2 and TRBJ2-3; tentatively, D is TRBD1 (6 bases). Germline lookup yields CDR1 SNHLY and CDR2 FYNNEI. The CDR3 sequence is 14 residues long. The ends were cut back, 6 bases at V and 4 bases at J, with 14 bases in the middle. CDR3 sequence: CASSRDKEPDTQYF. The DNA of the CDR3 is TGTGCCAGCAGCCGGGACAAGGAGCCAGATACGCAGTATTTT.

CDR3 DNA: TGTGCCGCTTGGGGAGTTGGAGAGACCCAGTACTTC. This encodes CAAWGVGETQYF. V and J are TRBV7-3 and TRBJ2-5; TRBD2 might be the D (5 bases). Trimming pared 11 bases from V and 4 bases from J, leaving 14 bases between. From germline, CDR1 is SGHTA and CDR2 FQGTGA. The CDR3 loop spans 12 amino acids.

This clone was detected only a few times. V and J are TRBV5-1 and TRBJ1-1, with 9 bases identical to TRBD1. Germline V gene lookup returns CDR1 SGHRS and CDR2 YFSETQ. The length of the CDR3 is 14 residues. After removal of 6 bases from V and 4 bases from J, the junction contained 7 bases not matched to a gene. DNA of the CDR3: TGCGCCAGCAATCCGGGGACAGGGCTCACTGAAGCTTTCTTT. Translating it yields CASNPGTGLTEAFF.

This clone was seen only a few times. The chain joins TRBV6-5 to TRBJ2-1, with 9 bases identical to TRBD1. Germline trimming cut 5 bases from V and 9 bases from J; bases unmatched to any gene: 2. The CDR3 extends over 12 amino acids. Looked up from germline, CDR1 is MNHEY and CDR2 is SVGAGI. CDR3 protein: CASSKDRGEQFF. CDR3 nucleotide sequence: TGTGCCAGCAGTAAGGACAGGGGTGAGCAGTTCTTC.

This chain joins TRBV4-1 and TRBJ2-3; 10 bases are a match to TRBD2. The V gene end was trimmed by 2 bases and the J gene end by 5 bases; junction bases not matched to a gene: 10. CDR1 is MGHRA, CDR2 YSYEKL, per germline. This CDR3 is built from 17 residues. CDR3 coding DNA: TGCGCCAGCAGCCAAAGTCTAGCGGGGGCCCGGAGAGATACGCAGTATTTT. Its translation: CASSQSLAGARRDTQYF.

This chain connects TRBV10-3 to TRBJ2-3, with 9 bases matching TRBD2. The germline CDR1 and CDR2 sequences are ENHRY and SYGVKD. The V gene end was trimmed by 2 bases and the J gene end by 5 bases; junction bases not matched to a gene: 8. The CDR3 is 16 amino acids. CDR3: CAISEKGGGALDTQYF. The CDR3 DNA follows: TGTGCCATCAGTGAGAAGGGCGGGGGGGCATTAGATACGCAGTATTTT.

This clone turned up a few times. The rearrangement joins TRBV27 to TRBJ2-7; perhaps TRBD1 as D (6 bases). The CDR3 runs 13 residues. CDR1 is MNHEY and CDR2 is SMNVEV in the germline V gene (reference sequence). Deletions cut 4 bases from V and 0 bases from J, with 7 bases between. The CDR3 DNA is TGTGCCAGCAGTTCGGACAGCTCCTACGAGCAGTACTTC. As protein: CASSSDSSYEQYF.

This chain uses TRBV30 with TRBJ1-2, with 8 nucleotides matching TRBD1. CDR1 is GTSNPN, CDR2 SVGIG, per germline (reference sequence). The CDR3 runs 14 residues. V shed 2 bases, J shed 5 bases, and the junction held 7 bases outside the gene matches. The CDR3 nucleotides are TGTGCCTGGAGTTGGTCAGGGGGCTATTATGGCTACACCTTC. Its protein is CAWSWSGGYYGYTF.

V usage is TRBV27 and J usage is TRBJ1-5; TRBD1 matches 10 bases. The CDR3 has 15 amino acids. Per germline, CDR1 MNHEY and CDR2 SMNVEV (reference sequence). V shed 6 bases, J shed 5 bases, and the junction held 7 bases outside the gene matches. The CDR3 nucleotides are TGTGCCAGCAGATCCGGGACAGGGGCTTATCAGCCCCAGCATTTT. This gives the protein CASRSGTGAYQPQHF.

There are a few counts of this clone. CDR3 nucleotides: TGCAGCGTTGTCGACAGGGGATTTTCGGAGACCCAGTACTTC. Translating gives CSVVDRGFSETQYF. The chain combines TRBV29-1 with TRBJ2-5; TRBD1 aligns across 8 bases. The CDR3 has 14 residues. Germline lookup yields CDR1 SQVTM and CDR2 ANQGSEA. Unmatched junction bases numbered 9, after V lost 4 bases and J lost 5 bases.

The table lists this clone with a few counts. This chain links TRBV28 with TRBJ2-7, with 9 bases matching TRBD1. The germline CDR1 and CDR2 sequences are MDHEN and SYDVKM. There are 14 residues in the CDR3. Unmatched junction bases numbered 5, after V lost 8 bases and J lost 0 bases. CDR3 in DNA: TGTGCCAGCGGGGACAGGGTGCCCTCCTACGAGCAGTACTTC. It is translated as CASGDRVPSYEQYF.

This clone has ten or more counts. The chain uses TRBV5-4 and TRBJ2-1, with 11 positions matching TRBD1. V gave up 3 bases and J gave up 3 bases; unmatched junction bases: 2. CDR1 SGHNT and CDR2 YYREEE come from the germline V gene (reference sequence). CDR3 size: 15 residues. The CDR3 DNA reads TGTGCCAGCAGCTCCGGGACAGGGGGCTACAATGAGCAGTTCTTC. Translated, it gives CASSSGTGGYNEQFF.

V gene TRBV7-2 combines with J gene TRBJ2-1; D perhaps matches TRBD1 (6 bases). V gave up 5 bases and J gave up 10 bases, with 18 bases separating them. There are 14 residues in the CDR3. Germline V gene lookup returns CDR1 SGHTA and CDR2 FQGNSA. CDR3 residues: CASSRSGSTGEQFF. DNA of the CDR3: TGTGCCAGCAGCAGGTCCGGGTCTACAGGGGAGCAGTTCTTC.

Regarding this clone: The germline gene is not matched at one end of the junction; a read error may be the cause. J is TRBJ2-7 and V is TRBV5-1; 8 bases agree with TRBD2. Germline values: CDR1 SGHRS, CDR2 YFSETQ. CDR3 size: 14 residues. The CDR3 nucleotides read TGCGCCAGCAGCGTTACTAGCGGAGTCATCGAGCAGTCCTTC. Its translation: CASSVTSGVIEQSF.

This clone has only a few counts. The CDR3 DNA sequence: TGTGCCAGCAGCTTAGACCTGTACAATGAGCAGTTCTTC. Amino acid sequence: CASSLDLYNEQFF. The chain joins TRBV11-3 to TRBJ2-1; D call uncertain. V shed 0 bases and J shed 4 bases, with 4 bases lying between them. The CDR3 extends over 13 amino acids. Germline values: CDR1 SGHNT, CDR2 YENEEA. Looking up the rest from reference TRBV11-3 and TRBJ2-1 gives the full variable domain: EAGVVQSPRYKIIEKKQPVAFWCNPISGHNTLYWYLQNLGQGPELLIRYENEEAVDDSQLPKDRFSAERLKGVDSTLKIQPAELGDSAVYLCASSLDLYNEQFFGPGTRLTVL.

The rearrangement links TRBV7-6 to TRBJ2-5; TRBD2 matches 9 bases. CDR3 length: 17 amino acids. V lost 1 base to trimming and J lost 0 bases; unmatched junction nucleotides: 6. The germline V gene encodes CDR1 SGHVS and CDR2 FNYEAQ. The CDR3: CASSLGSRTSDQETQYF. The CDR3 coding sequence is TGTGCCAGCAGCTTAGGATCAAGGACTAGCGACCAAGAGACCCAGTACTTC.

A few counts support this clone. This chain uses TRBV15 with TRBJ2-1, with 8 bases matching TRBD2. Looked up from germline, CDR1 is LNHNV and CDR2 is YYDKDF (reference sequence). This CDR3 has 14 amino acids. V trimming: 2 bases; J trimming: 8 bases; junction bases outside the gene matches: 5. CDR3 in DNA: TGTGCCACCAGCAGACCCGGGACTAGGGATGAGCAGTTCTTC. Translation: CATSRPGTRDEQFF.